This passage covers 20 T cell receptor beta chains from one sample sequenced in a study of memory CD4+ T cells and cytomegalovirus serostatus. The sort gate was single viable CD3+CD4+CD8-CD45RO+ cells for memory CD4+ T cells. Assay used: immunoSEQ multiplex PCR; TCRdb lists only in-frame clones, some missing. The table shows approximately 42,000 clones, with about 80% occurring only once. Material for sequencing was memory CD4+ T cells from blood. These receptors were obtained from an adult in good health and CMV-seronegative.

Worth noting for this clone: Other DNA sequences within the sample encode an identical CDR3. V usage is TRBV7-2 and J usage is TRBJ2-1; D gene uncertain. Germline V gives CDR1 SGHTA, CDR2 FQGNSA. The V and J ends lost 1 base and 6 bases respectively, with 7 bases between them. The CDR3 extends over 13 amino acids. The CDR3 DNA follows: TGTGCCAGCAGCTTAGACTACCTCAATGAGCAGTTCTTC. Translating gives CASSLDYLNEQFF.

The chain carries TRBV19 and TRBJ1-5; TRBD1 matches at 8 bases. Germline V lookup: CDR1 LNHDA, CDR2 SQIVND (reference sequence). The CDR3 consists of 15 residues. V lost 6 bases and J lost 4; bases outside the gene matches: 8. CDR3 sequence: CASRPRTGRNQPQHF. CDR3 nucleotides: TGTGCCAGTAGACCCCGGACAGGGCGGAATCAGCCCCAGCATTTT. Looking up the rest from reference TRBV19 and TRBJ1-5 gives the full variable domain: DGGITQSPKYLFRKEGQNVTLSCEQNLNHDAMYWYRQDPGQGLRLIYYSQIVNDFQKGDIAEGYSVSREKKESFPLTVTSAQKNPTAFYLCASRPRTGRNQPQHFGDGTRLSIL.

The chain employs TRBV7-3 and TRBJ2-2, with D maybe TRBD1 (6 bases). CDR1 is SGHTA, CDR2 FQGTGA, per germline. This CDR3 is built from 14 residues. With 1 base removed from V and 3 bases from J, the gap between germline ends came to 6 bases. Here the CDR3 reads CASSLNRDTGELFF. CDR3 nucleotide sequence: TGTGCCAGCAGCTTAAACAGGGACACCGGGGAGCTGTTTTTT.

The chain uses TRBV19 and TRBJ2-7, with 12 bases lining up with TRBD2. Germline CDR1 and CDR2: LNHDA and SQIVND (reference sequence). J was trimmed by 4 bases and V by 4 bases; bases with no gene match: 5. This CDR3 region has 15 residues. The CDR3 is CASSTTSGSQYEQYF. As DNA, the CDR3 is TGTGCCAGTAGTACGACTAGCGGGAGCCAGTACGAGCAGTACTTC.

The chain employs TRBV5-5 and TRBJ2-2; D may match TRBD1 or TRBD2 (6 bases each). Per the germline V gene, CDR1 is SGHKS and CDR2 is YYEKEE (reference sequence). V dropped 0 bases and J dropped 6 bases, with 9 bases sitting between them. The length of the CDR3 is 14 residues. The CDR3 DNA reads as TGTGCCAGCAGCTTGGAGGGGGACTCCGGGGAGCTGTTTTTT. Its translation: CASSLEGDSGELFF.

The V call is TRBV7-2, the J call TRBJ1-2, with D possibly TRBD1 on 6 matching bases. This CDR3 contains 13 residues. Germline CDR1 reads SGHTA; CDR2 reads FQGNSA. V lost 1 base and J lost 8, with 11 bases in between. The CDR3 region has the DNA TGTGCCAGCAGCTTAGACTGGGGGGCGGGCTACACCTTC. Translating it yields CASSLDWGAGYTF.

This sequence joins TRBV7-8 and TRBJ2-1; 9 nucleotides agree with TRBD1. This CDR3 is built from 16 residues. Germline-derived CDR1 and CDR2 are SGHVS and FQNEAQ. The junction had 7 bases not matched to a gene; V was cut back by 3 bases and J by 4 bases. CDR3 protein: CASSFFGQGTYNEQFF. The CDR3 nucleotides read TGTGCCAGCAGCTTCTTCGGACAGGGGACTTACAATGAGCAGTTCTTC.

The sample holds a few counts of this clone. V gene TRBV7-2 combines with J gene TRBJ2-7; no clear D. The germline V gene encodes CDR1 SGHTA and CDR2 FQGNSA. CDR3 length: 12 residues. The V and J ends lost 3 bases and 8 bases respectively, with 11 bases between them. CDR3 in DNA: TGTGCCAGCAGCTTGAGCAGGAATCAGCAGTACTTC. As protein: CASSLSRNQQYF.

The chain has TRBV5-6 and TRBJ1-2, with 8 bases lining up with TRBD1. J lost 4 bases, V lost 3 bases, and 8 bases had no gene match. CDR1 and CDR2 (germline): SGHDT, YYEEEE. The CDR3 is 15 amino acids. The chain's CDR3 is CASSWGDRRTYGYTF. As DNA, the CDR3 is TGTGCCAGCAGCTGGGGGGACAGGCGGACCTATGGCTACACCTTC.

This chain connects TRBV5-4 to TRBJ1-1, with D unclear. Germline V gives CDR1 SGHNT, CDR2 YYREEE (reference sequence). V lost 0 bases, J lost 11 bases, and 14 bases lay in between. The CDR3 is made up of 13 amino acids. This CDR3 is CASSLDAPRAAFF. CDR3 nucleotides: TGTGCCAGCAGCTTGGACGCTCCCCGCGCGGCTTTCTTT.

V and J are TRBV6-5 and TRBJ2-5; 12 nucleotides match TRBD2. CDR3 length equals 14 residues. V trimming: 7 bases; J trimming: 4 bases; junction bases outside the gene matches: 4. CDR1 is MNHEY, CDR2 SVGAGI, per germline. This CDR3 reads CASIPSGRGETQYF. The CDR3 region has the DNA TGTGCCAGCATCCCTAGCGGGAGGGGAGAGACCCAGTACTTC.

The chain uses TRBV7-2 and TRBJ2-1, with TRBD1 matching 7 bases. V trimming: 1 base; J trimming: 5 bases; junction bases outside the gene matches: 5. Looked up from germline, CDR1 is SGHTA and CDR2 is FQGNSA. CDR3 size: 15 residues. DNA of the CDR3: TGTGCCAGCAGCTTAGACAGGGGAATCCACAATGAGCAGTTCTTC. Translated: CASSLDRGIHNEQFF.

This chain uses TRBV11-2 with TRBJ1-1, with no clear D. This CDR3 comprises 12 residues. The V gene lost 1 base and the J gene lost 4 bases, with 4 bases spanning the gap. Germline assignment: CDR1 SGHAT and CDR2 FQNNGV. The CDR3 protein is CASSLVVTEAFF. In DNA, the CDR3 is TGTGCCAGCAGCTTAGTGGTCACTGAAGCTTTCTTT.

The chain is built from TRBV27 and TRBJ1-1, with a tentative D call TRBD1 (5 bases). V shed 3 bases and J shed 6 bases, with 14 bases lying between them. Germline loops: CDR1 MNHEY, CDR2 SMNVEV (reference sequence). The length of the CDR3 is 14 residues. CDR3 sequence (DNA): TGTGCCAGCAGTTTCGGGTTTACAGGCGCTGAAGCTTTCTTT. This sequence encodes CASSFGFTGAEAFF.

This chain links TRBV6-1 with TRBJ2-6, with D hard to call. V was pared by 8 bases and J by 0 bases, with 11 bases between. This CDR3 is 15 amino acids long. Germline V gene lookup returns CDR1 MNHNS and CDR2 SASEGT. In nucleotides, the CDR3 is TGTGCCAGCCTTTCAGCTTTCTCTGGGGCCAACGTCCTGACTTTC. It yields the protein CASLSAFSGANVLTF.

V is TRBV7-9 and J is TRBJ2-1, with 8 positions matching TRBD1. V was clipped by 5 bases and J by 5 bases; unmatched bases: 2. Germline V CDR1 and CDR2: SEHNR, FQNEAQ (reference sequence). This CDR3 is built from 13 residues. The CDR3 coding sequence is TGTGCCAGCAGCCCGACAGGGGACAATGAGCAGTTCTTC. Its protein is CASSPTGDNEQFF. Complete variable domain (other parts from reference TRBV7-9 and TRBJ2-1): DTGVSQNPRHKITKRGQNVTFRCDPISEHNRLYWYRQTLGQGPEFLTYFQNEAQLEKSRLLSDRFSAERPKGSFSTLEIQRTEQGDSAMYLCASSPTGDNEQFFGPGTRLTVL.

This chain links TRBV5-4 with TRBJ2-3; D gene uncertain. This CDR3 spans 14 amino acids. Germline V lookup: CDR1 SGHNT, CDR2 YYREEE (reference sequence). Trimming removed 4 bases at V and 4 bases at J, with 13 bases between. CDR3 nucleotides: TGTGCCAGCAGCCCCTCTGGCGGATCAGATACGCAGTATTTT. This encodes CASSPSGGSDTQYF.

As to this clone: The sample contains more than one DNA sequence encoding this CDR3. This rearrangement joins TRBV7-2 to TRBJ1-1; 10 nucleotides agree with TRBD1. The CDR3 is made up of 17 amino acids. Trimming cost V 3 bases and J 3 bases; bases outside gene matches: 10. Germline CDR1 is SGHTA and CDR2 is FQGNSA. The CDR3 loop is CASSFLTGQGKDTEAFF. CDR3 nucleotide sequence: TGTGCCAGCAGCTTCCTTACGGGACAGGGGAAAGACACTGAAGCTTTCTTT.

This chain uses TRBV5-1 with TRBJ2-2, with 10 bases aligning to TRBD2. This CDR3 comprises 19 residues. Losses at the gene ends were 3 bases for V and 6 bases for J; bases not matched to a gene: 17. Germline CDR1 SGHRS, CDR2 YFSETQ. The CDR3 DNA is TGCGCCAGCAGCTCCCGGGACAGTCTAGCGGGAGAGGTCGCCGGGGAGCTGTTTTTT. Protein sequence: CASSSRDSLAGEVAGELFF.

Turning to this clone: Other nucleotide sequences from this sample produce the same CDR3. This sequence joins TRBV7-2 and TRBJ1-5; D unresolved. Germline assignment: CDR1 SGHTA and CDR2 FQGNSA. The CDR3 extends over 15 amino acids. V was pared by 1 base and J by 1 base, with 8 bases between. The CDR3 DNA reads TGTGCCAGCAGCTTAGACTGGGGAAGCAATCAGCCCCAGCATTTT. Protein product: CASSLDWGSNQPQHF. The variable domain in full, completed from reference TRBV7-2 and TRBJ1-5, reads GAGVSQSPSNKVTEKGKDVELRCDPISGHTALYWYRQSLGQGLEFLIYFQGNSAPDKSGLPSDRFSAERTGGSVSTLTIQRTQQEDSAVYLCASSLDWGSNQPQHFGDGTRLSIL.